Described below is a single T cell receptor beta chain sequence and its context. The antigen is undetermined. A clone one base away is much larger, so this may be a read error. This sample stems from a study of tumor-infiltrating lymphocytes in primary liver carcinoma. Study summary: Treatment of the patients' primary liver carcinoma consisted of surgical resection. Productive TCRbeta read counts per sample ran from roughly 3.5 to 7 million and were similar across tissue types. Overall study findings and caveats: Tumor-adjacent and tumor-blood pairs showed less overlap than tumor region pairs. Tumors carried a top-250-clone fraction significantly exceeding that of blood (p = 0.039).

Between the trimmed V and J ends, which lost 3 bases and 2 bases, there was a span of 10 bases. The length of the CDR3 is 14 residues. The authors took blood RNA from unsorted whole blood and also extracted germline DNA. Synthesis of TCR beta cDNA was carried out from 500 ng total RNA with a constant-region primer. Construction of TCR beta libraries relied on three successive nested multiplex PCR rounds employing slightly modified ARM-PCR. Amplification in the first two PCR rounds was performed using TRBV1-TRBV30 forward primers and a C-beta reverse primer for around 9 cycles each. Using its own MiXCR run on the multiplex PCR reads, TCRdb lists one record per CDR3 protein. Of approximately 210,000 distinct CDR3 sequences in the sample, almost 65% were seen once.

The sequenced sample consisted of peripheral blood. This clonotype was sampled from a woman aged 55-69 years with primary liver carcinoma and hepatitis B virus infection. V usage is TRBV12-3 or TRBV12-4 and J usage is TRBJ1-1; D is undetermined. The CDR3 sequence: CASSFGWINTEAFF. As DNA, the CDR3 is TGTGCCAGCAGTTTTGGGTGGATAAACACTGAAGCTTTCTTT.